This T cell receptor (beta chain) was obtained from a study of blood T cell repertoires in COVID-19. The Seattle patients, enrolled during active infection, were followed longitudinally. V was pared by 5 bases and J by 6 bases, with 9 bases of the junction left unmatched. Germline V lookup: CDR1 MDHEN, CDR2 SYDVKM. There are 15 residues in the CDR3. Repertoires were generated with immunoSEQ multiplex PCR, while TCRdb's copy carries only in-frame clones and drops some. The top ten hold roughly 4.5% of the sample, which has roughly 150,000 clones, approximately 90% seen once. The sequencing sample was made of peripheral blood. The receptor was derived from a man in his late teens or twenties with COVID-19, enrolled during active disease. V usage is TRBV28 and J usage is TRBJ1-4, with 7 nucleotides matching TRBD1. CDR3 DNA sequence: TGTGCCAGCAGTCTACTCCGGGACAGAGATGAAAAACTGTTTTTT. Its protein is CASSLLRDRDEKLFF.